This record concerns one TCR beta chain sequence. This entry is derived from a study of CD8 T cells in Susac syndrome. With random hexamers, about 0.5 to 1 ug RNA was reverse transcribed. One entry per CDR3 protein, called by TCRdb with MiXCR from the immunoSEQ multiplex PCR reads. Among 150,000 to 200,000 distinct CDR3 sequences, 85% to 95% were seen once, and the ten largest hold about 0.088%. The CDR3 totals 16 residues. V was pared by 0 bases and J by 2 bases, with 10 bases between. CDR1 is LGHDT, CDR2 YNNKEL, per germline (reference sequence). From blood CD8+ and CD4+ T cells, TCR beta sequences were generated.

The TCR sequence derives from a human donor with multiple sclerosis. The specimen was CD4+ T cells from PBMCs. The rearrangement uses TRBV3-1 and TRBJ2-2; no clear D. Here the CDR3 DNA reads TGTGCCAGCAGCCAAGACAGGCTAACTAACACCGGGGAGCTGTTTTTT. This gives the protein CASSQDRLTNTGELFF.